A single sample is the source of the 9 T cell receptor beta chains below, sequenced in a study of CD8 T cells in Susac syndrome. RNA totalling roughly 0.45 to 1 ug underwent reverse transcription with random hexamers. TCRdb recomputed calls from the immunoSEQ multiplex PCR reads with MiXCR, one row per CDR3 protein. The sample carries 150,000 to 200,000 distinct CDR3 sequences, 75% to 95% recorded once. Sequencing was carried out using CD4+ T cells from PBMCs. The receptors shown here come from a human donor with Susac syndrome.

The rearrangement links TRBV20-1 to TRBJ2-7; D might be TRBD2 (5 bases). CDR3 size: 12 residues. Germline V gene lookup returns CDR1 DFQATT and CDR2 SNEGSKA (reference sequence). The CDR3 spells CSAGGFSYEQYF. In DNA, the CDR3 is TGCAGCGCCGGAGGTTTTTCCTACGAGCAGTACTTC.

The chain is built from TRBV20-1 and TRBJ1-4; D is uncertain. Germline V gene lookup returns CDR1 DFQATT and CDR2 SNEGSKA (reference sequence). Trimming removed 7 bases at V and 7 bases at J, with 13 bases between. The CDR3 spans 12 residues. CDR3 sequence reads: CSVLESPEKLFF. CDR3 DNA sequence: TGCAGTGTTTTGGAGAGCCCTGAAAAACTGTTTTTT.

This clonotype was counted a single time. The rearrangement uses TRBV6-5 and TRBJ1-1; 11 positions agree with TRBD1. Losses at the gene ends were 4 bases for V and 4 bases for J; bases not matched to a gene: 5. Germline CDR1 and CDR2: MNHEY and SVGAGI. CDR3 length equals 15 residues. CDR3 region: CASSSHGTGGTEAFF. The CDR3 DNA follows: TGTGCCAGCAGTTCCCACGGGACAGGGGGCACTGAAGCTTTCTTT.

The rearrangement links TRBV6-5 to TRBJ2-7, with TRBD1 matching 9 bases. From germline, CDR1 is MNHEY and CDR2 SVGAGI. CDR3 length equals 14 residues. V trimming: 6 bases; J trimming: 0 bases; junction bases outside the gene matches: 3. The CDR3 bases are TGTGCCAGCAGACGGGACAGGGACTCCTACGAGCAGTACTTC. Translating it yields CASRRDRDSYEQYF.

The chain links TRBV5-4 to TRBJ2-2; weak D call: TRBD1 (5 bases). Between the trimmed V and J ends, which lost 0 bases and 6 bases, there was a span of 9 bases. The CDR3 is 14 amino acids. Germline V gives CDR1 SGHNT, CDR2 YYREEE (reference sequence). CDR3 region: CASSLAGKAGELFF. CDR3 sequence (DNA): TGTGCCAGCAGCTTGGCAGGGAAGGCCGGGGAGCTGTTTTTT.

The chain combines TRBV20-1 with TRBJ1-1; no definite D call. Trimming took 5 bases from V and 1 from J, leaving 2 bases between them. The CDR3 consists of 10 residues. Germline V gives CDR1 DFQATT, CDR2 SNEGSKA (reference sequence). The CDR3 DNA reads TGCAGTGCTCCGAACACTGAAGCTTTCTTT. This translates into CSAPNTEAFF.

This clonotype was observed a single time. The chain joins TRBV28 to TRBJ2-3; D possibly corresponds to TRBD1 (5 bases). The germline CDR1 and CDR2 sequences are MDHEN and SYDVKM. This CDR3 comprises 14 residues. The V end was cut by 3 bases, the J end by 9 bases, with 16 bases between. The DNA of the CDR3 is TGTGCCAGCAGTTTGACAGCCAGTCCGAGAACGCAGTATTTT. The encoded protein is CASSLTASPRTQYF.

This chain connects TRBV3-1 to TRBJ2-7, with D possibly matching TRBD1 (5 bases). CDR1 LGHDT and CDR2 YNNKEL come from the germline V gene (reference sequence). The V end was cut by 3 bases, the J end by 2 bases, with 20 bases between. CDR3 length equals 17 residues. The CDR3 region is CASSQAPGRRNTYEQYF. CDR3 DNA sequence: TGTGCCAGCAGCCAGGCCCCAGGGCGCAGAAACACCTACGAGCAGTACTTC.

The J gene is TRBJ1-1, the V gene TRBV3-1; D unresolved. The CDR3 covers 14 residues. Germline V gives CDR1 LGHDT, CDR2 YNNKEL (reference sequence). V lost 1 base to trimming and J lost 1 base, with 7 bases between them. The CDR3 DNA follows: TGTGCCAGCAGCCAAGGCCTTAGGAACACTGAAGCTTTCTTT. Translated, it gives CASSQGLRNTEAFF.